The 32 T cell receptor beta chains reported below all come from one sample, sequenced in a study of technical replicates of blood from a few donors. Sequencing was performed with immunoSEQ multiplex PCR; in TCRdb, only in-frame clones are kept and a portion is missing. The sample holds about 15,000 clones, approximately 83% seen once. The material sequenced was PBMCs. The receptors derive from a human donor in good health. Some clones in this sample may be carry-over from other donors' samples.

The V and J genes are TRBV11-2 and TRBJ2-5, with D unresolved. The V and J ends lost 3 bases and 5 bases respectively, with 16 bases between them. This CDR3 contains 15 residues. Per germline, CDR1 SGHAT and CDR2 FQNNGV. The CDR3 loop is CASSFPPPVSETQYF. As DNA, the CDR3 is TGTGCCAGCAGCTTCCCCCCGCCAGTGTCGGAGACCCAGTACTTC.

This chain links TRBV7-9 with TRBJ1-4; TRBD1 is a possible D gene (6 bases). This CDR3 is 14 amino acids long. V lost 4 bases and J 8 bases, leaving 14 bases between the germline ends. Germline CDR1 SEHNR, CDR2 FQNEAQ (reference sequence). The CDR3 nucleotides are TGTGCCAGCAGCTCGACAGGAAATCAGGAAAAACTGTTTTTT. It codes for CASSSTGNQEKLFF.

V is TRBV30 and J is TRBJ2-1; 9 bases match TRBD1. The CDR3 extends over 16 amino acids. Germline trimming cut 1 base from V and 2 bases from J; bases unmatched to any gene: 6. Looked up from germline, CDR1 is GTSNPN and CDR2 is SVGIG (reference sequence). The CDR3 protein is CAWSGMGQGPYNEQFF. Written as DNA, the CDR3 is TGTGCCTGGAGTGGAATGGGACAGGGACCCTACAATGAGCAGTTCTTC. Drawing the rest from reference TRBV30 and TRBJ2-1, the complete variable domain is SQTIHQWPATLVQPVGSPLSLECTVEGTSNPNLYWYRQAAGRGLQLLFYSVGIGQISSEVPQNLSASRPQDRQFILSSKKLLLSDSGFYLCAWSGMGQGPYNEQFFGPGTRLTVL.

The chain has TRBV7-2 and TRBJ2-7; possible D gene TRBD2, 6 bases. Trimming removed 8 bases at V and 4 bases at J, with 18 bases between. The CDR3 length is 14 residues. Germline V gives CDR1 SGHTA, CDR2 FQGNSA. This CDR3 is CASSQRLAPYEQYF. The CDR3 DNA is TGTGCCAGCTCGCAACGGCTAGCGCCTTACGAGCAGTACTTC. Together with reference TRBV7-2 and TRBJ2-7, the CDR3 gives the full variable domain: GAGVSQSPSNKVTEKGKDVELRCDPISGHTALYWYRQSLGQGLEFLIYFQGNSAPDKSGLPSDRFSAERTGGSVSTLTIQRTQQEDSAVYLCASSQRLAPYEQYFGPGTRLTVT.

A few counts support this clone. The CDR3 is CASSGQGSEQYF. The CDR3 bases are TGCGCCAGCAGCGGACAGGGGAGCGAGCAGTACTTC. This chain connects TRBV4-1 to TRBJ2-7; 9 positions agree with TRBD1. J gave up 6 bases and V 5 bases, and 2 bases lay outside the gene matches. The germline gives CDR1 MGHRA, CDR2 YSYEKL. The CDR3 sequence is 12 residues long.

V and J are TRBV5-1 and TRBJ2-5; TRBD2 matches 8 bases. CDR3 length: 15 amino acids. The V segment lost 7 bases and the J segment 2 bases; nucleotides outside the gene matches: 10. Germline loops: CDR1 SGHRS, CDR2 YFSETQ. CDR3 DNA: TGCGCCAGCCGGGTGGGTAGCGGGACTCAAGAGACCCAGTACTTC. Its translation is CASRVGSGTQETQYF.

This clone was seen a few times. V usage is TRBV30 and J usage is TRBJ2-1, with 8 bases lining up with TRBD1. Germline-derived CDR1 and CDR2 are GTSNPN and SVGIG (reference sequence). CDR3 size: 12 residues. The junction had 5 bases not matched to a gene; V was cut back by 8 bases and J by 5 bases. The CDR3 DNA reads as TGTGCCGGACAGGGAAGGAACAATGAGCAGTTCTTC. Encoded protein: CAGQGRNNEQFF.

The chain has TRBV19 and TRBJ2-2; 7 bases agree with TRBD2. Germline CDR1 LNHDA, CDR2 SQIVND (reference sequence). The CDR3 has 16 residues. V dropped 5 bases and J dropped 7; count of bases not matched to a gene: 13. The CDR3 region is CASSFLGGSKIGELFF. Here the CDR3 DNA reads TGTGCCAGTAGTTTTCTCGGCGGGAGCAAGATCGGGGAGCTGTTTTTT.

This chain joins TRBV18 and TRBJ1-2; 9 positions agree with TRBD1. V was clipped by 3 bases and J by 6 bases; unmatched bases: 5. Germline V gene sequence: CDR1 KGHSH, CDR2 LQKENI. The length of the CDR3 is 14 residues. The CDR3 protein is CASSPLGQGHGYTF. For the CDR3, the DNA is TGTGCCAGCTCACCCCTAGGACAGGGGCATGGCTACACCTTC. Based on the CDR3 plus reference TRBV18 and TRBJ1-2, the full variable domain is NAGVMQNPRHLVRRRGQEARLRCSPMKGHSHVYWYRQLPEEGLKFMVYLQKENIIDESGMPKERFSAEFPKEGPSILRIQQVVRGDSAAYFCASSPLGQGHGYTFGSGTRLTVV.

The chain is built from TRBV2 and TRBJ2-1, with 7 bases lining up with TRBD2. Per germline, CDR1 SNHLY and CDR2 FYNNEI. This CDR3 spans 12 amino acids. V shed 2 bases, J shed 16 bases, and the junction held 8 bases outside the gene matches. The CDR3 protein is CASSELAGVFFF. CDR3 coding DNA: TGTGCCAGCAGTGAATTGGCGGGAGTGTTTTTCTTC. The full variable domain, with the rest looked up from reference TRBV2 and TRBJ2-1, is EPEVTQTPSHQVTQMGQEVILRCVPISNHLYFYWYRQILGQKVEFLVSFYNNEISEKSEIFDDQFSVERPDGSNFTLKIRSTKLEDSAMYFCASSELAGVFFFGPGTRLTVL.

The chain links TRBV5-1 to TRBJ2-2; TRBD1 aligns across 7 bases. Per germline, CDR1 SGHRS and CDR2 YFSETQ. This CDR3 has 14 amino acids. Trimming took 3 bases from V and 4 from J; bases not matched to a gene: 3. The CDR3 region is CASSSGQLTGELFF. The CDR3 DNA sequence: TGCGCCAGCAGCTCGGGACAGCTCACCGGGGAGCTGTTTTTT.

The chain combines TRBV6-1 with TRBJ1-2; D not certain. This CDR3 comprises 17 residues. With 2 bases removed from V and 2 bases from J, the gap between germline ends came to 18 bases. Germline-derived CDR1 and CDR2 are MNHNS and SASEGT. The CDR3 DNA is TGTGCCAGCAGTGAATTGGGCAGCACCACTCTCAACTATGGCTACACCTTC. Its protein is CASSELGSTTLNYGYTF.

The rearrangement joins TRBV7-9 to TRBJ2-3; TRBD1 is a possible D gene (8 bases). The CDR3 length is 16 residues. Germline CDR1 SEHNR, CDR2 FQNEAQ (reference sequence). Trimming removed 5 bases from V and 4 bases from J, with 19 bases in between. In DNA form, the CDR3 reads TGTGCCAGCAGCCGTAAGACTAGCAGGGGGCCAGATACGCAGTATTTT. Residues: CASSRKTSRGPDTQYF.

The rearrangement uses TRBV6-4 and TRBJ2-1; 12 bases are shared with TRBD1. This CDR3 comprises 17 residues. The V and J ends lost 1 base and 7 bases, in that order; junction bases with no gene match: 8. Germline V gene lookup returns CDR1 MRHNA and CDR2 SNTAGT. As DNA, the CDR3 is TGTGCCAGCAGTGACTTTACCGGGACAGGGGGCTCAAATGAGCAGTTCTTC. Encoded protein: CASSDFTGTGGSNEQFF.

The J gene is TRBJ2-3, the V gene TRBV5-1; 8 nucleotides agree with TRBD2. CDR3 size: 14 residues. The germline V gene has CDR1 SGHRS and CDR2 YFSETQ. With 2 bases clipped from V and 4 bases from J, the junction kept 3 bases outside the gene matches. CDR3 nucleotide sequence: TGCGCCAGCAGCTTCGGGACTAGATCAGATACGCAGTATTTT. It translates to CASSFGTRSDTQYF. The variable domain in full, completed from reference TRBV5-1 and TRBJ2-3, reads KAGVTQTPRYLIKTRGQQVTLSCSPISGHRSVSWYQQTPGQGLQFLFEYFSETQRNKGNFPGRFSGRQFSNSRSEMNVSTLELGDSALYLCASSFGTRSDTQYFGPGTRLTVL.

This chain uses TRBV4-1 with TRBJ2-7; possibly TRBD1 for D (6 bases). The CDR3 is 15 residues long. V was pared by 6 bases and J by 0 bases, with 15 bases between. Germline CDR1 and CDR2: MGHRA and YSYEKL. DNA of the CDR3: TGCGCCAGCAGGGAAACTACAGGGAGCTCCTACGAGCAGTACTTC. Translation gives CASRETTGSSYEQYF.

The chain employs TRBV30 and TRBJ2-7; TRBD2 matches 8 bases. The germline V gene encodes CDR1 GTSNPN and CDR2 SVGIG (reference sequence). Trimming took 5 bases from V and 1 from J; bases not matched to a gene: 1. This CDR3 has 12 amino acids. CDR3 amino acids: CAWGTSSYEQYF. CDR3 in DNA: TGTGCCTGGGGGACTAGTTCCTACGAGCAGTACTTC. Filled out from reference TRBV30 and TRBJ2-7, the complete variable domain reads SQTIHQWPATLVQPVGSPLSLECTVEGTSNPNLYWYRQAAGRGLQLLFYSVGIGQISSEVPQNLSASRPQDRQFILSSKKLLLSDSGFYLCAWGTSSYEQYFGPGTRLTVT.

The gene calls are TRBV27 and TRBJ2-2; maybe TRBD1 (6 bases). The CDR3 is 17 residues long. The ends were cut back, 0 bases at V and 2 bases at J, with 13 bases in the middle. The germline CDR1 and CDR2 sequences are MNHEY and SMNVEV (reference sequence). Written as DNA, the CDR3 is TGTGCCAGCAGTTTATCCTCAGGGGTCCTTAACACCGGGGAGCTGTTTTTT. Translating gives CASSLSSGVLNTGELFF.

V usage is TRBV30 and J usage is TRBJ2-2; D might be TRBD2 (5 bases). CDR1 is GTSNPN and CDR2 is SVGIG in the germline V gene (reference sequence). CDR3 length: 13 residues. Trimming removed 0 bases at V and 10 bases at J, with 12 bases between. CDR3 in DNA: TGTGCCTGGAGTGTACTGGCGGGTGCGGAGCTGTTTTTT. It translates to CAWSVLAGAELFF.

This sequence joins TRBV29-1 and TRBJ2-7, with D perhaps TRBD1 (6 bases). Trimming left V 3 bases short and J 3 bases short, with 15 bases between. CDR3 length: 14 amino acids. Germline-derived CDR1 and CDR2 are SQVTM and ANQGSEA. The CDR3 DNA reads as TGCAGCGTTGACACAGGGCGAAACCTCTACGAGCAGTACTTC. Its protein is CSVDTGRNLYEQYF.

V usage is TRBV30 and J usage is TRBJ1-1, with 8 positions matching TRBD1. Germline CDR1 is GTSNPN and CDR2 is SVGIG (reference sequence). J lost 5 bases, V lost 7 bases, and 6 bases had no gene match. CDR3 size: 12 residues. The CDR3 reads CASRTGRTEAFF. The CDR3 DNA reads TGTGCCTCCCGGACAGGGCGAACTGAAGCTTTCTTT.

The genes are TRBV30 and TRBJ1-6; the match to TRBD1 covers 7 bases. The germline gives CDR1 GTSNPN, CDR2 SVGIG (reference sequence). This CDR3 region has 14 residues. V lost 3 bases and J lost 5; bases outside the gene matches: 4. The CDR3 DNA reads as TGTGCCTGGAGCCGGGACAGCAATAATTCACCCCTCCACTTT. Translating gives CAWSRDSNNSPLHF.

As DNA, the CDR3 is TGTGCCAGCAGCTTGACGGGTTTGGGAGATACGCAGTATTTT. Encoded protein: CASSLTGLGDTQYF. The V call is TRBV7-2, the J call TRBJ2-3; D is uncertain. The CDR3 is made up of 14 amino acids. The V gene lost 3 bases and the J gene lost 5 bases, with 12 bases spanning the gap. Germline lookup yields CDR1 SGHTA and CDR2 FQGNSA.

CDR3 region: CASSLGGQGENIQYF. The CDR3, as DNA: TGTGCCAGCAGCTTAGGAGGACAGGGTGAAAACATTCAGTACTTC. The chain employs TRBV7-8 and TRBJ2-4; 8 bases match TRBD1. J was trimmed by 5 bases and V by 1 base; bases with no gene match: 4. The CDR3 length is 15 residues. From germline, CDR1 is SGHVS and CDR2 FQNEAQ.

J is TRBJ2-7 and V is TRBV4-3, with TRBD1 matching 10 bases. V lost 3 bases and J lost 2; bases outside the gene matches: 10. Looked up from germline, CDR1 is LGHNA and CDR2 is YSLEER. This CDR3 has 17 residues. CDR3 sequence (DNA): TGCGCCAGCAGCCAGCACCCCAGTGGGACAGGGGCCTACGAGCAGTACTTC. This translates into CASSQHPSGTGAYEQYF.

In DNA, the CDR3 is TGTGCCAGCAGTGAACCACCCACGGAGCCCCAGCATTTT. Its translation is CASSEPPTEPQHF. The V call is TRBV2, the J call TRBJ1-5; D unclear. V was pared by 2 bases and J by 8 bases, with 10 bases between. This CDR3 has 13 residues. The V gene's germline CDR1 is SNHLY and CDR2 FYNNEI.

The chain is built from TRBV27 and TRBJ2-2; D perhaps matches TRBD2 (5 bases). V was clipped by 5 bases and J by 2 bases, with 6 bases between them. The CDR3 has 13 amino acids. CDR1 MNHEY and CDR2 SMNVEV come from the germline V gene (reference sequence). The CDR3 nucleotides are TGTGCCAGCAGTAGCGGAAACACCGGGGAGCTGTTTTTT. Amino acids: CASSSGNTGELFF.

The chain is built from TRBV28 and TRBJ1-5; D gene ambiguous. The CDR3 has 15 amino acids. V gave up 5 bases and J gave up 0 bases, with 11 bases separating them. Germline CDR1 and CDR2: MDHEN and SYDVKM. The CDR3 DNA sequence: TGTGCCAGCAGTCCCCTTCTAGTTAGCAATCAGCCCCAGCATTTT. It yields the protein CASSPLLVSNQPQHF.

CDR3 loop: CATSRDTFVGEQYF. As DNA, the CDR3 is TGTGCCACCAGCAGGGACACCTTCGTTGGAGAGCAGTACTTC. This chain connects TRBV15 to TRBJ2-7, with D possibly TRBD1 on 5 matching bases. Per germline, CDR1 LNHNV and CDR2 YYDKDF (reference sequence). V lost 3 bases to trimming and J lost 7 bases, with 16 bases between them. This CDR3 is 14 amino acids long.

The chain links TRBV6-5 to TRBJ2-3; D is possibly TRBD2 (6 bases). V was shortened by 0 bases and J by 4 bases, with 11 bases between the two germline ends. This CDR3 comprises 15 residues. The V gene's germline CDR1 is MNHEY and CDR2 SVGAGI. The CDR3: CASSYSGLRSDTQYF. The DNA for the CDR3 is TGTGCCAGCAGTTACTCGGGACTCCGATCAGATACGCAGTATTTT.

The chain has TRBV5-1 and TRBJ1-1; D unresolved. V shed 2 bases and J shed 4 bases, with 12 bases lying between them. Germline lookup yields CDR1 SGHRS and CDR2 YFSETQ. The CDR3 is 14 amino acids. The CDR3 loop reads CASSFLGSSTEAFF. The CDR3 DNA is TGCGCCAGCAGCTTCCTGGGGAGTTCCACTGAAGCTTTCTTT. The full variable domain, rest sourced from reference TRBV5-1 and TRBJ1-1, is KAGVTQTPRYLIKTRGQQVTLSCSPISGHRSVSWYQQTPGQGLQFLFEYFSETQRNKGNFPGRFSGRQFSNSRSEMNVSTLELGDSALYLCASSFLGSSTEAFFGQGTRLTVV.

The chain has TRBV19 and TRBJ2-7; 9 nucleotides align to TRBD1. CDR1 is LNHDA, CDR2 SQIVND, per germline (reference sequence). This CDR3 region has 14 residues. The V and J ends lost 3 bases and 4 bases, in that order; junction bases with no gene match: 4. The CDR3 region is CASSMGTGRYEQYF. In DNA, the CDR3 is TGTGCCAGTAGTATGGGGACAGGGAGGTACGAGCAGTACTTC. The variable domain in full, with the rest retrieved from reference TRBV19 and TRBJ2-7, is DGGITQSPKYLFRKEGQNVTLSCEQNLNHDAMYWYRQDPGQGLRLIYYSQIVNDFQKGDIAEGYSVSREKKESFPLTVTSAQKNPTAFYLCASSMGTGRYEQYFGPGTRLTVT.